The T cell receptor beta chain described here comes from a study of T-cell reconstitution after alpha-beta-depleted transplantation in children. CDR1 GTSNPN and CDR2 SVGIG come from the germline V gene (reference sequence). The CDR3 has 18 residues. The V segment lost 0 bases and the J segment 0 bases; nucleotides outside the gene matches: 11. The authors prepared the TCRbeta library with unique molecular identifiers. TCRdb re-analysed the PCR reads in MiXCR, keeping a single row per CDR3 protein. The table includes 490,000 or so distinct CDR3 sequences, around 12% detected once. The input for sequencing was PBMCs from the stem cell graft donor, taken from the stem cell graft. This sequence joins TRBV30 and TRBJ2-4, with 7 bases aligning to TRBD2. This TCR was recovered from a human donor who donated a stem cell graft to a child with combined immunodeficiency. CDR3 nucleotide sequence: TGTGCCTGGAGTGTGGGCTCTACCTGGGGGGGAGCCAAAAACATTCAGTACTTC. Amino acid sequence: CAWSVGSTWGGAKNIQYF.